This TCR beta chain comes out of a study of blood T cell repertoires in COVID-19. This CDR3 has 12 residues. V lost 8 bases and J 5 bases, leaving 12 bases between the germline ends. CDR1 is LNHDA and CDR2 is SQIVND in the germline V gene (reference sequence). Sequencing was performed with immunoSEQ multiplex PCR; in TCRdb, only in-frame clones are kept and a portion is missing. The table has just over 300,000 clones, around 89% seen once. This clone was found a few times. This chain links TRBV19 with TRBJ1-1; maybe TRBD1 (5 bases). The material sequenced was PBMCs or T cells enriched from blood (not recorded which). The clonotype comes from a woman aged 18-29 years with acute COVID-19. DNA for the CDR3: TGTGCCAGTTCAAGGGAGGGGACTGAAGCTTTCTTT. Residues: CASSREGTEAFF.